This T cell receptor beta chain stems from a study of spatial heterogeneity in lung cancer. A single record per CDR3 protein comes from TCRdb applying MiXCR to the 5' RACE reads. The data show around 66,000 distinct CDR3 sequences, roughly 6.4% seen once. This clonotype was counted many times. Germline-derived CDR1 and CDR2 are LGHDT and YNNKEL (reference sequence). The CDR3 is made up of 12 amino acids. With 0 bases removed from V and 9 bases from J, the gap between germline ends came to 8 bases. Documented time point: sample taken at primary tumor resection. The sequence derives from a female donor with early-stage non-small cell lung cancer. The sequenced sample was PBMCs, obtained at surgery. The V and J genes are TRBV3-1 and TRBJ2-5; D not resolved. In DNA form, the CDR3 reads TGTGCCAGCAGCCAAGAGGCTTGGTCCCAGTACTTC. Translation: CASSQEAWSQYF.